This TCR beta chain was sequenced during a study of blood T cell repertoires in COVID-19. In the authors' methods: Scientists estimated how many nucleated cells there were by amplifying reference gene primers. Sequenced by immunoSEQ multiplex PCR; TCRdb stores in-frame clones only, minus some. Clone size and the V and J calls come from that table; the DNA yielded D and trimming. The sample has around 200,000 clones, more than 85% seen once. The germline V gene encodes CDR1 LNHDA and CDR2 SQIVND (reference sequence). V was cut by 11 bases and J by 2 bases, with 27 bases left in between. The CDR3 totals 17 residues.

The sequenced sample consisted of peripheral blood. This receptor was taken from a middle-aged man with active or convalescent COVID-19. The gene calls are TRBV19 and TRBJ1-2; D gene uncertain. For the CDR3, the DNA is TGTGCCTGTACCCCAGCCAGAAGTAAGCCGGGAAACTATGGCTACACCTTC. Its protein product is CACTPARSKPGNYGYTF.